This is a list of T cell receptor beta chains from one sample in a study of early T cells in non-severe SARS-CoV-2 infection. One entry per CDR3 protein, called by TCRdb with MiXCR from the 5' RACE reads. This table holds roughly 51,000 distinct CDR3 sequences, 11% found once. Sequenced input: whole blood. These receptors were collected from an adult who was a healthcare worker with PCR-confirmed SARS-CoV-2 infection or an uninfected control (not recorded which). The CDR3 runs from the conserved cysteine through the conserved F or W. D genes are given only for firm matches. Size values are once, few and many counts, or a class for expanded clones, and some rows have none.

D gene,J gene,V gene,clone size,CDR3 DNA,CDR3 protein
TRBD1,TRBJ1-5,TRBV24-1,few,TGTGCCACCAGTGATACAGGGGGCCGGAATCAGCCCCAGCATTTT,CATSDTGGRNQPQHF
NA,TRBJ2-1,TRBV24-1,many,TGTGCCACCAGTGATTCAAAAACAGGGTTTGGGCAGTTCTTC,CATSDSKTGFGQFF
NA,TRBJ2-7,TRBV28,many,TGTGCCAGCAGTTCCTACTTACCGGGACCCTACGAGCAGTACTTC,CASSSYLPGPYEQYF
NA,TRBJ2-4,TRBV11-2,few,TGTGCCAGCAGCTCGGAGGAGACGGAAAACATTCAGTACTTC,CASSSEETENIQYF
NA,TRBJ2-7,TRBV28,many,TGTGCCAGCAGTTTGCTGGCCGCATACGAGCAGTACTTC,CASSLLAAYEQYF
NA,TRBJ1-2,TRBV12-3/TRBV12-4,many,TGTGCCAGCAGTACAGAAGGGGGGAGCGGCGGCTACACCTTC,CASSTEGGSGGYTF
NA,TRBJ2-3,TRBV7-9,few,TGTGCCAGCAGCTCCACAACTAGTCTACCCACAGATACGCAGTATTTT,CASSSTTSLPTDTQYF
NA,TRBJ1-5,TRBV29-1,many,TGCAGCGTTGATGTCGGGGGGCAGGGCAATCAGCCCCAGCATTTT,CSVDVGGQGNQPQHF
NA,TRBJ2-6,TRBV6-2/TRBV6-3,many,TGTGCCAGCAGGGGGGACGGAAGCTCTGGGGCCAACGTCCTGACTTTC,CASRGDGSSGANVLTF
TRBD1,TRBJ1-5,TRBV6-1,few,TGTGCCAGCAGCGCAGGGGGTCGAAATAGCAATCAGCCCCAGCATTTT,CASSAGGRNSNQPQHF
NA,TRBJ1-1,TRBV28,few,TGTGCCAGCCCTCCGACAGGAGGAAACACTGAAGCTTTCTTT,CASPPTGGNTEAFF
NA,TRBJ1-2,TRBV24-1,NA,TGTGCCACCAGTGATCCAGGGGCCGGCTACACCTTC,CATSDPGAGYTF
NA,TRBJ2-7,TRBV4-2,many,TGTGCCAGCAGCCAGTACAGGGGGGGTATATACGAGCAGTACTTC,CASSQYRGGIYEQYF
NA,TRBJ2-5,TRBV18,many,TGTGCCAGCTCACCCGGTTACGGTCGGATTGAGACCCAGTACTTC,CASSPGYGRIETQYF
NA,TRBJ2-1,TRBV12-1,many,TGTGCCAGGTCTAGGTACAATGAGCAGTTCTTC,CARSRYNEQFF
NA,TRBJ2-2,TRBV7-6,few,TGTGCCAGCAGCCTAGAGGGGTTATCCCTGAACACCGGGGAGCTGTTTTTT,CASSLEGLSLNTGELFF
TRBD1,TRBJ2-5,TRBV28,NA,TGTGCCAGCAGACCTACAGGGGAGATAAGGAAGACCCAGTACTTC,CASRPTGEIRKTQYF
NA,TRBJ2-5,TRBV2,many,TGTGCCAGCAGTGAAGTGGCACTAGCTATGTTGGAGACCCAGTACTTC,CASSEVALAMLETQYF
NA,TRBJ1-1,TRBV11-2,many,TGTGCCAGCAGCTTAGATCGGGGCCTCGAAGCTTTCTTT,CASSLDRGLEAFF
NA,TRBJ2-1,TRBV28,NA,TGTGCCAGCAGGCTGACAGAGCCTTACAATGAGCAGTTCTTC,CASRLTEPYNEQFF
NA,TRBJ1-2,TRBV7-8,few,TGTGCCAGCAGCTGGGCCGCTGGCTACACCTTC,CASSWAAGYTF
NA,TRBJ2-5,TRBV5-6,NA,TGTGCCAGCAGCCCATCCCGGGCCAGAATTCAAGAGACCCAGTACTTC,CASSPSRARIQETQYF
NA,TRBJ1-1,TRBV5-1,many,TGCGCCAGCAGCTTGGGTCCGACAGACAAGCACACTGAAGCTTTCTTT,CASSLGPTDKHTEAFF
NA,TRBJ2-4,TRBV12-3/TRBV12-4,NA,TGTGCCAGCAGCCCCACGGTAGCCAAAAACATTCAGTACTTC,CASSPTVAKNIQYF
NA,TRBJ2-4,TRBV7-2,NA,TGTGCCAGCAGCTTAGGGTACAACAGGGCTTTTGGTGACATTCAGTACTTC,CASSLGYNRAFGDIQYF
NA,TRBJ1-1,TRBV5-4,many,TGTGCCAGCAGCTTGGGGACAAATACGAACACTGAAGCTTTCTTT,CASSLGTNTNTEAFF
TRBD2,TRBJ2-7,TRBV7-9,many,TGTGCCAGCAGCCCTGGGACTAGCGGCACATCCTTTCAGTACTTC,CASSPGTSGTSFQYF
TRBD1,TRBJ2-1,TRBV11-2,NA,TGTGCCAGCAGCCGTCCGGGACAGGGTAAAAATGAGCAGTTCTTC,CASSRPGQGKNEQFF
NA,TRBJ2-2,TRBV27,few,TGTGCCAGCAGTTTAAGGAGGGGGCCGGGCACCGGGGAGCTGTTTTTT,CASSLRRGPGTGELFF
TRBD1,TRBJ2-1,TRBV20-1,many,TGCAGTGCTAGAGCTCCGGACAGGTACTCCTACAATGAGCAGTTCTTC,CSARAPDRYSYNEQFF
NA,TRBJ2-7,TRBV20-1,few,TGCAGTGTCGGACGGGAAGGGCAGTACTTC,CSVGREGQYF
NA,TRBJ1-3,TRBV3-1,many,TGTGCCAGCAGCCAAGTCAGTGGGCGACGCGGAAACACCATATATTTT,CASSQVSGRRGNTIYF
NA,TRBJ1-3,TRBV5-1,many,TGCGCCAGCAGCCTGAACGACAACTCTGGAAACACCATATATTTT,CASSLNDNSGNTIYF
NA,TRBJ2-2,TRBV19,NA,TGTGCCAGTAGTACCGGGAGAACCGGGGAGCTGTTTTTT,CASSTGRTGELFF
NA,TRBJ2-6,TRBV4-2,many,TGTGCCAGCAGCCAAGATCGTGGATCTGGGGCCAACGTCCTGACTTTC,CASSQDRGSGANVLTF
NA,TRBJ2-1,TRBV19,many,TGTGCCAGTAGCAAGGGACGAATCCCTCCGGATGAGCAGTTCTTC,CASSKGRIPPDEQFF
NA,TRBJ2-7,TRBV11-2,many,TGTGCCAGCAGCTTAGATTTAGCCGAGCAGTACTTC,CASSLDLAEQYF
NA,TRBJ2-7,TRBV29-1,many,TGCAGCGTTGAAGGGACGGCGTACGAGCAGTACTTC,CSVEGTAYEQYF
TRBD1,TRBJ2-7,TRBV3-1,NA,TGTGCCAGCAGCCCAGGACAGGACTCCTACGAGCAGTACTTC,CASSPGQDSYEQYF
NA,TRBJ1-1,TRBV28,NA,TGTGCCAGCAGTCAAACGGGCAGGGGAGACACTGAAGCTTTCTTT,CASSQTGRGDTEAFF
NA,TRBJ2-7,TRBV2,many,TGTGCCAGCAGGAATGGAGCCTACGAGCAGTACTTC,CASRNGAYEQYF